The rows below give T cell receptor beta chains drawn from one sample of a study of T cells after yellow fever vaccination. TCRdb fed the 5' RACE reads into MiXCR, producing one record per CDR3 protein. The sample lists approximately 150,000 distinct CDR3 sequences, 7% to 9% seen once, with about 0.73% in the top ten. This material consisted of CD4+ T cells sorted from PBMCs, taken 5 days after the yellow fever booster vaccination. The receptors originated from a man in his thirties or forties who received the YFV17D yellow fever vaccine. Each CDR3 is given with its conserved first and last residue. A D gene is named only where the DNA matches it firmly. A row's size may be missing; if present it is once, few, many or a size class.

V	D	size	J	DNA	CDR3
TRBV28	TRBD2	many	TRBJ2-5	TGTGCCAGCAGAGTTCCTAGCGGGGGTGAGACCCAGTACTTC	CASRVPSGGETQYF
TRBV6-5	.	many	TRBJ2-6	TGTGCCAGCAGGACTTTAGGCGATTCTGGGGCCAACGTCCTGACTTTC	CASRTLGDSGANVLTF
TRBV18	.	many	TRBJ1-5	TGTGCCAGCTCACACGAAAATCAGCCCCAGCATTTT	CASSHENQPQHF
TRBV7-2	.	many	TRBJ2-1	TGTGCCAGCGGCTATACTAGGAGCTCCTACAATGAGCAGTTCTTC	CASGYTRSSYNEQFF
TRBV20-1	TRBD2	many	TRBJ2-1	TGCAGTGCTAGGGCGGCGGGAGATGGTGAGCAGTTCTTC	CSARAAGDGEQFF
TRBV29-1	.	many	TRBJ2-7	TGCAGCGTTGAGGACATCGAGCAGTACTTC	CSVEDIEQYF
TRBV6-1	.	many	TRBJ2-4	TGTGCCAGCAGACAGGGTAGGGACAAAAACATTCAGTACTTC	CASRQGRDKNIQYF
TRBV4-3	TRBD2	many	TRBJ2-1	TGCGCCAGCAGCCGAGTACCAGCGGGAGTAACCAATGAGCAGTTCTTC	CASSRVPAGVTNEQFF
TRBV3-1	.	.	TRBJ2-2	TGTGCCACCAGCCAAGTTATGTTCCCCGCGAACACCGGGGAGCTGTTTTTT	CATSQVMFPANTGELFF
TRBV6-5	TRBD1	many	TRBJ2-7	TGTGCCAGCAGTTACGGCCTCCAGGGGGTCTCCTACGAGCAGTACTTC	CASSYGLQGVSYEQYF
TRBV11-2	TRBD2	many	TRBJ2-3	TGTGCCAGCAGCTCCCCGAGGGCGGGAGTATTGGGTACAGATACGCAGTATTTT	CASSSPRAGVLGTDTQYF
TRBV20-1	.	many	TRBJ1-1	TGCAGTGCAAACAGGGCCCGGATTTGGGACACTGAAGCTTTCTTT	CSANRARIWDTEAFF
TRBV7-6	.	many	TRBJ1-2	TGTGCCAGCAGCTTAAAGCCCAGACAATATGGCTACACCTTC	CASSLKPRQYGYTF
TRBV3-1	TRBD2	many	TRBJ2-7	TGTGCCAGCGGACTAGTGGGCGAGCAGTACTTC	CASGLVGEQYF
TRBV7-3	TRBD1	many	TRBJ2-1	TGTGCCAGCAGCTTAAATACCAGGGGGTCTCTCAATGAGCAGTTCTTC	CASSLNTRGSLNEQFF
TRBV5-1	TRBD2	few	TRBJ2-3	TGCGCCAGCAGCTTGGGTCGGGCTAGCGGGGCAGATACGCAGTATTTT	CASSLGRASGADTQYF
TRBV12-3/TRBV12-4	TRBD2	many	TRBJ2-3	TGTGCCAGCAGAAAGGCGGGAGGAACAGATACGCAGTATTTT	CASRKAGGTDTQYF
TRBV4-2	.	many	TRBJ2-1	TGTGCCAGCAGCCAAGATCCCAGGAATGAGCAGTTCTTC	CASSQDPRNEQFF
TRBV20-1	TRBD2	many	TRBJ2-7	TGCAGTGCTAGAGACCCGAGGACTAGCGGACCCTACGAGCAGTACTTC	CSARDPRTSGPYEQYF
TRBV10-3	TRBD2	many	TRBJ2-1	TGTGCCGTAAAGGCGGGAGGACCAGACAATGAGCAGTTCTTC	CAVKAGGPDNEQFF
TRBV30	TRBD1	many	TRBJ1-1	TGTGCCTGGAGTATACCAGGGGGAAGGAGCACTGAAGCTTTCTTT	CAWSIPGGRSTEAFF
TRBV4-3	.	many	TRBJ1-5	TGCGCCAGCAGCCAAGGCCGAAATCAGCCCCAGCATTTT	CASSQGRNQPQHF
TRBV20-1	TRBD1	many	TRBJ2-3	TGCAGTGCTAGAGGTGGACAGGGCAATCCAGATACGCAGTATTTT	CSARGGQGNPDTQYF
TRBV20-1	.	few	TRBJ2-1	TGCAGTGCTAGAGATAATTGGAGCGGCCACTCAAAGACTTACAATGAGCAGTTCTTC	CSARDNWSGHSKTYNEQFF
TRBV30	.	many	TRBJ2-5	TGTGCCTTCCCACGGGGGGCGACCGAGGAGACCCAGTACTTC	CAFPRGATEETQYF
TRBV6-1	TRBD2	.	TRBJ2-1	TGTGCCAGCAGCCGCGGACTAGCGCCATACAATGAGCAGTTCTTC	CASSRGLAPYNEQFF
TRBV7-2	.	many	TRBJ2-7	TGTGCCAGCAGCCCAACTACGGACGGTCCCTACGAGCAGTACTTC	CASSPTTDGPYEQYF
TRBV5-1	TRBD1	many	TRBJ1-4	TGCGCCAGCAGCGGGAAGACAGGGACGAATGAAAAACTGTTTTTT	CASSGKTGTNEKLFF
TRBV12-3/TRBV12-4	TRBD1	many	TRBJ1-5	TGTGCCAGCAGTTTCGGGGACAGGGGGCCCCAGCCCCAGCATTTT	CASSFGDRGPQPQHF
TRBV18	.	many	TRBJ2-1	TGTGCCAGCTCACCTTGGGTCGGGAGTGATGAGCAGTTCTTC	CASSPWVGSDEQFF
TRBV5-1	.	.	TRBJ2-3	TGCGCCAGCAGCTTGGCGTTCGGGGCCGAAGATACGCAGTATTTT	CASSLAFGAEDTQYF
TRBV25-1	TRBD1	many	TRBJ2-7	TGTGCCAGCAGTGCACTAGGGACAGGTCACTACGAGCAGTACTTC	CASSALGTGHYEQYF
TRBV4-2	.	many	TRBJ1-4	TGTGCCAGCAGCCCGTTTAAGAGGGGTGGTGAAAAACTGTTTTTT	CASSPFKRGGEKLFF
TRBV7-2	.	many	TRBJ2-1	TGTGCCAGCAGCTACTCTAGCGCGACCTACAATGAGCAGTTCTTC	CASSYSSATYNEQFF
TRBV20-1	.	many	TRBJ2-2	TGCAGTGCGACCTCTGGGCGAGCGAACACCGGGGAGCTGTTTTTT	CSATSGRANTGELFF
TRBV10-3	TRBD1	many	TRBJ2-1	TGTGCCATCAAGACCGGGACAGGGGGTGAGCAGTTCTTC	CAIKTGTGGEQFF
TRBV7-8	TRBD2	few	TRBJ2-4	TGTGCCAGCAGCCCGGGACTAGCGGAGACCAAAAACATTCAGTACTTC	CASSPGLAETKNIQYF
TRBV19	.	few	TRBJ2-1	TGTGCCAGTAGTCCCTCCCTAGCGCAAACCTACAATGAGCAGTTCTTC	CASSPSLAQTYNEQFF
TRBV20-1	TRBD1	many	TRBJ2-7	TGCAGTGCTTACCTGCCGTTGGGACAGGGGAAGGACGAGCAGTACTTC	CSAYLPLGQGKDEQYF
TRBV29-1	.	many	TRBJ2-5	TGCAGCGTTGTAAGCGGAGGGGTTCGGACCCAGTACTTC	CSVVSGGVRTQYF
TRBV20-1	.	many	TRBJ2-3	TGCAGTGCCGCCGTACTAGCCATCACGCAGTATTTT	CSAAVLAITQYF
TRBV12-3/TRBV12-4	TRBD2	many	TRBJ2-5	TGTGCCAGCAGTTACGGTCTAGCGGGAGGGCAGGAAGAGACCCAGTACTTC	CASSYGLAGGQEETQYF